This TCR beta chain is drawn from a study of response to subunit inactivated influenza vaccine. Study-wide results and limits: Authors suggested each seasonal influenza vaccination recruits few new T cells.

This clonotype showed up just a few times. The antigen is not known. TCRdb reanalysed the RT-PCR reads using MiXCR and keeps one entry per CDR3 protein. The sample lists under 550,000 distinct CDR3 sequences, 6% to 9% occurring once. The V and J ends lost 3 bases and 4 bases, in that order; junction bases with no gene match: 6. Germline assignment: CDR1 DFQATT and CDR2 SNEGSKA (reference sequence). The CDR3 has 14 amino acids. This sequence originates from a man aged 50-75 years who received an inactivated influenza vaccine. The J gene is TRBJ1-2, the V gene TRBV20-1, with TRBD1 identical over 9 bases. The specimen comprised PBMCs from blood, sampled about 23 months after vaccination. CDR3 protein: CSASGGQGAYGYTF. In nucleotides, the CDR3 is TGCAGTGCTAGTGGGGGACAGGGCGCCTATGGCTACACCTTC.